This TCR beta chain was sequenced during a study of T-cell reconstitution after alpha-beta-depleted transplantation in children. V lost 5 bases to trimming and J lost 5 bases, with 12 bases between them. Germline CDR1 and CDR2: SGHDN and FVKESK. The CDR3 sequence is 13 residues long. Unique molecular identifiers were built into the TCRbeta library. TCRdb passed the PCR reads through MiXCR, listing each CDR3 protein once. In the table there are about 610,000 distinct CDR3 sequences, more than 9% of which are singletons. The receptor was isolated from a human donor who donated a stem cell graft to a child with acute myeloid leukemia. The sequenced sample was PBMCs from the stem cell graft donor, obtained from the stem cell graft. The chain carries TRBV14 and TRBJ2-5; D not resolved. The CDR3 DNA follows: TGTGCCAGCAGCGCTAGTCTCGTCGAGACCCAGTACTTC. Its translation is CASSASLVETQYF.